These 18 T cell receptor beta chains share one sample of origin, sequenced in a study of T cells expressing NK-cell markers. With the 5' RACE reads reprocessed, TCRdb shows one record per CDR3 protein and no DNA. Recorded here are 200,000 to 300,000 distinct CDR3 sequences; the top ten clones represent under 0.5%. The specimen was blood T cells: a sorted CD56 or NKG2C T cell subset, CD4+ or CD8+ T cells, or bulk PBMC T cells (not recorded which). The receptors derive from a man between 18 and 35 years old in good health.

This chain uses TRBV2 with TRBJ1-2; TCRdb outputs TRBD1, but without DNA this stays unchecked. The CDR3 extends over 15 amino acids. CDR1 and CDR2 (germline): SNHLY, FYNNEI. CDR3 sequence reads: CASIARTAPNYGYTF.

CDR3 in amino acids: CSVAGPPKEAFF. The chain links TRBV29-1 to TRBJ1-1; TCRdb outputs TRBD1, but without DNA this stays unchecked. CDR1 and CDR2 (germline): SQVTM, ANQGSEA. This CDR3 spans 12 amino acids.

The CDR3 sequence is CASCASGSFNQPQHF. The rearrangement links TRBV12-3 or TRBV12-4 to TRBJ1-5; there is no DNA to check the TCRdb D call of TRBD1. The CDR3 extends over 15 amino acids.

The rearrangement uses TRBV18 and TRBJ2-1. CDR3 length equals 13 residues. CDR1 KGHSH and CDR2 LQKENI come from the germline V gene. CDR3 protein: CASSVGRNNEQFF.

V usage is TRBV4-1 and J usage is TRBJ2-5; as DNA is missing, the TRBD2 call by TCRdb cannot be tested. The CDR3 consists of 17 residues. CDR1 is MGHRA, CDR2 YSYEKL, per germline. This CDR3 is CASSQRGLAGNQETQYF.

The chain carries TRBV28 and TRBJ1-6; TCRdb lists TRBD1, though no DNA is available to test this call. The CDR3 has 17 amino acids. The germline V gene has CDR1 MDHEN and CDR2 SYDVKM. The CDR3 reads CASSFRAGVLTNSPLHF.

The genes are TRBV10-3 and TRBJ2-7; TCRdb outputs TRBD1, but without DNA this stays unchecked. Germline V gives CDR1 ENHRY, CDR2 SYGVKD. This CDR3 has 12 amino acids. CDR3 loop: CAIGDRVYEQYF.

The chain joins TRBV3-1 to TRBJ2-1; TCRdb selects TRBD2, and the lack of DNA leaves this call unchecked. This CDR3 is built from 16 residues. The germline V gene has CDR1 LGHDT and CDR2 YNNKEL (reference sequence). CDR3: CASSQEGLAAYNEQFF.

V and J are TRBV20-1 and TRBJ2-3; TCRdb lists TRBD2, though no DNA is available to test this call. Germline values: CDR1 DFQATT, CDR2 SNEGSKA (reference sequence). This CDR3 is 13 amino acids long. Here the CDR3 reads CSAPISPTGTQYF.

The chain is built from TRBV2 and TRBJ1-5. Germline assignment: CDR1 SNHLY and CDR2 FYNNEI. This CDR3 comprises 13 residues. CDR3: CASSDSSNQPQHF.

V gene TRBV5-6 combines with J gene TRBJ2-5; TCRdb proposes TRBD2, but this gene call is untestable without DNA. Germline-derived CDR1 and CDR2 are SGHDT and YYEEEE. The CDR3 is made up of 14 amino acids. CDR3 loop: CASSFRLEGETQYF.

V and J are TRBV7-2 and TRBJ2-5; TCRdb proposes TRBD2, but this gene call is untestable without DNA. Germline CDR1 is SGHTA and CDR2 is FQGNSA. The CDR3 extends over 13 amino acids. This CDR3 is CASSLLGGETQYF.

This CDR3 reads CSARDSGKSTDTQYF. This chain uses TRBV20-1 with TRBJ2-3; checking the TCRdb D call of TRBD2 is not possible without DNA. Germline V gene lookup returns CDR1 DFQATT and CDR2 SNEGSKA (reference sequence). The CDR3 is 15 residues long.

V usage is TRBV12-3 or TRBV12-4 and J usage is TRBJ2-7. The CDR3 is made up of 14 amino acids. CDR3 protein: CASSPQRKPYEQYF.

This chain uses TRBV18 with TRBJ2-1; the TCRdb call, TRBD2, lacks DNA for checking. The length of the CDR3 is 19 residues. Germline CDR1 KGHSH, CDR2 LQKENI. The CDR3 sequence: CASSPRASGIVPSYNEQFF.

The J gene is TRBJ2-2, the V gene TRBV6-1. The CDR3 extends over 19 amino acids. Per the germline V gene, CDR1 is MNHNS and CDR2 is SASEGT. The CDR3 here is CASSSKEQTSYANTGELFF.

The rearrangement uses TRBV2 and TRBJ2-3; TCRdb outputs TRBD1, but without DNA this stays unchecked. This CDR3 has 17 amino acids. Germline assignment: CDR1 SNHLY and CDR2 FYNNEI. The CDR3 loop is CASSEARLGGTSDTQYF. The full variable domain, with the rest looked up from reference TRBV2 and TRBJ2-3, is EPEVTQTPSHQVTQMGQEVILRCVPISNHLYFYWYRQILGQKVEFLVSFYNNEISEKSEIFDDQFSVERPDGSNFTLKIRSTKLEDSAMYFCASSEARLGGTSDTQYFGPGTRLTVL.

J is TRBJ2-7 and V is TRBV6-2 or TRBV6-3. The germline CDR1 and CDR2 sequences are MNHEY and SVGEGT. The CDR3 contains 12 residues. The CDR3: CASTRVRGEQYF.